This T cell receptor (beta chain) was sequenced during a study of PD-L1 blockade in urothelial cancer. CDR3 size: 14 residues. Germline V gene lookup returns CDR1 SGHRS and CDR2 YFSETQ. Unmatched junction bases numbered 7, after V lost 4 bases and J lost 6 bases. Clones were sequenced by immunoSEQ multiplex PCR, and TCRdb holds only the in-frame ones, with some missing. In the table there are about 26,000 clones, about 88% of which are singletons. The chain has TRBV5-1 and TRBJ2-1; 7 bases match TRBD1. Here the sequenced sample was PBMCs, taken around atezolizumab (anti-PD-L1) treatment. The TCR sequence derives from a man aged 55 to 70 with urothelial cancer. The CDR3 reads CASSQGEAANEQFF. The CDR3 DNA reads as TGCGCCAGCAGCCAGGGGGAAGCCGCCAATGAGCAGTTCTTC.